The rows below give T cell receptor beta chains drawn from one sample of a study of blood T cell repertoires in COVID-19. The table came from immunoSEQ multiplex PCR; TCRdb's copy has only in-frame clones and leaves some out. The data show about 21,000 clones, less than 85% seen once. The source material was peripheral blood. These receptors were collected from a man in his sixties with active COVID-19. CDR3s include the opening cysteine and the closing phenylalanine or tryptophan. A D gene is named only where the DNA matches it firmly. Some rows have no size entry. The others give once, few or many, or a class for an expanded clone.

d_call j_call clone_size v_call cdr3_nt cdr3_aa
- TRBJ1-2 - TRBV28 TGTGCCAGCACCGCCCTCCTGACAGGTGGCTACACCTTC CASTALLTGGYTF
TRBD1 TRBJ2-7 - TRBV19 TGTGCCAGTGGGCCGGGACAGGGGGCTTCCGAGCAGTACTTC CASGPGQGASEQYF
TRBD2 TRBJ2-3 few TRBV24-1 TGTGCCACCAGTGATCCGACTAGCGGGAGGGTCGGCGCGCAGTATTTT CATSDPTSGRVGAQYF
TRBD2 TRBJ2-7 - TRBV11-2 TGTGCCAGCAGCTTAGAGCGGGAGTTGTACGAGCAGTACTTC CASSLERELYEQYF
TRBD2 TRBJ2-1 - TRBV28 TGTGCCAGCAGTTTTATACTTAGGACTAGCGGAAATGAGCAGTTCTTC CASSFILRTSGNEQFF
TRBD1 TRBJ2-3 - TRBV24-1 TGTGCCACCGCAGGGACAGCCCAACCCACAGATACGCAGTATTTT CATAGTAQPTDTQYF
- TRBJ1-2 - TRBV5-4 TGTGCCAGCAGCCCGGACATTAACTATGGCTACACCTTC CASSPDINYGYTF
- TRBJ2-3 once TRBV5-1 TGCGCCAGCAGCTTGGCTCCCAGCGGGGATACGCAGTATTTT CASSLAPSGDTQYF
TRBD2 TRBJ2-3 once TRBV9 TGTGCCAGCTCTCTGGCGGGAGGGCCGGGGAGGACAGATACGCAGTATTTT CASSLAGGPGRTDTQYF
- TRBJ2-7 - TRBV10-3 TGTGCCATCAGTGAGCGGGTCTCCTACGAGCAGTACTTC CAISERVSYEQYF
TRBD2 TRBJ2-7 once TRBV11-3 TGTGCCAGCAGCTCAGGACTAGCGGGAGCCCCGAGCTCCTACGAGCAGTACTTC CASSSGLAGAPSSYEQYF
TRBD2 TRBJ2-1 - TRBV7-9 TGTGCCAGCAGCTTACGGGGGGCTAGCGGGAGCTACAATGAGCAGTTCTTC CASSLRGASGSYNEQFF
TRBD1 TRBJ1-5 - TRBV6-5 TGTGCCAGCAGTCTGGGACAGAGCAATCAGCCCCAGCATTTT CASSLGQSNQPQHF
- TRBJ1-2 - TRBV9 TGTGCCAGCAGCTCATACTCGGGTCCCTATGGCTACACCTTC CASSSYSGPYGYTF
TRBD1 TRBJ1-1 - TRBV20-1 TGCAGTGCTAGTGAGGACAGGGGGGTACGGGCTGAAGCTTTCTTT CSASEDRGVRAEAFF
TRBD1 TRBJ1-1 few TRBV2 TGTGCCAGCAGTACCGGGACAGGGAGTACTGAAGCTTTCTTT CASSTGTGSTEAFF
- TRBJ2-1 - TRBV5-1 TGCGCCAGCAGCTTGGAGGGCCACGGGCGGGATGAGCAGTTCTTC CASSLEGHGRDEQFF
- TRBJ1-6 - TRBV6-5 TGTGCCAGCAGTTACGCACAGACGGGCAGGGGATCACCCCTCCACTTT CASSYAQTGRGSPLHF
TRBD2 TRBJ2-7 - TRBV5-4 TGTGCCAGCAGCTTGGATCGCGAACCGACTACTAGCGGGAGGCGCTACGAGCAGTACTTC CASSLDREPTTSGRRYEQYF
TRBD1 TRBJ1-6 - TRBV19 TGTGCCAGTAGCCACGGGACAGGGATAAATTCACCCCTCCACTTT CASSHGTGINSPLHF
TRBD1 TRBJ2-7 - TRBV5-4 TGTGCCAGCAGCTGGGGACAGTCCTACGAGCAGTACTTC CASSWGQSYEQYF
- TRBJ2-4 few TRBV28 TGTGCCAGCAGTTTGGGGGCAAAAAACATTCAGTACTTC CASSLGAKNIQYF
TRBD1 TRBJ1-4 - TRBV4-1 TGCGCCAGCAGCCAAGATGTGGCAGGGGGAGGCGAAAAACTGTTTTTT CASSQDVAGGGEKLFF
- TRBJ1-1 - TRBV30 TGTGCCTGGGGGCGGGCTGAAGCTTTCTTT CAWGRAEAFF
TRBD2 TRBJ2-3 - TRBV3-1/TRBV3-2 TGTGCCAGCAGCCAGGGTTCGGGCGGGAGGGCGAATACGCAGTATTTT CASSQGSGGRANTQYF
TRBD2 TRBJ2-1 - TRBV11-2 TGTGCCAGCAGCCGGACTAGTGACTATGAGCAGTTCTTC CASSRTSDYEQFF
- TRBJ1-2 once TRBV5-1 TGCGCCAGCAGCTTGGGCAGTAACTATGGCTACACCTTC CASSLGSNYGYTF
TRBD2 TRBJ2-1 - TRBV4-2 TGTGCCAGCAGCCAAGATCGTCTAGCGGGAGTGAACAATGAGCAGTTCTTC CASSQDRLAGVNNEQFF
TRBD2 TRBJ2-7 many TRBV6-2/TRBV6-3 TGTGCCAGCAGTTACCCCACCGGGACTAGCGGGAGGGCCGTTCAGTACTTC CASSYPTGTSGRAVQYF
- TRBJ2-1 - TRBV6-5 TGTGCCAGCGAGGCGATAAACAATGAGCAGTTCTTC CASEAINNEQFF
TRBD2 TRBJ2-1 - TRBV3-1/TRBV3-2 TGTGCCAGCAGCCTCACCAGCGGGAGTTTCAACAATGAGCAGTTCTTC CASSLTSGSFNNEQFF
- TRBJ2-1 - TRBV28 TGTGCCAGCAGTTCCAGGGTCCCGTGGGAGCAGTTCTTC CASSSRVPWEQFF
TRBD2 TRBJ2-5 once TRBV29-1 TGCAGCACCGGGACTAGCGGCAAAGAGACCCAGTACTTC CSTGTSGKETQYF
- TRBJ1-2 - TRBV2 TGTGCCAGCAGAGCGGGACATTCCCTTAACTATGGCTACACCTTC CASRAGHSLNYGYTF
- TRBJ2-1 once TRBV6-2/TRBV6-3 TGTGCCAGCAGTTACCCAGGGTTATCCTTCAATGAGCAGTTCTTC CASSYPGLSFNEQFF
TRBD1 TRBJ2-3 once TRBV30 TGTGCCTGGACCCAGACAGGGCGCCACGATACGCAGTATTTT CAWTQTGRHDTQYF
TRBD1 TRBJ2-1 - TRBV9 TGTGCCAGCAGCGAAACCGGGACAGCATACAATGAGCAGTTCTTC CASSETGTAYNEQFF
TRBD1 TRBJ1-5 - TRBV7-9 TGTGCCAGCAGCTTAGGAGGGACAGGGGTAAAGCCCCAGCATTTT CASSLGGTGVKPQHF
- TRBJ2-3 once TRBV21-1 TGTGCCAGCAGCCTTAGCGGGGTGGGGGATACGCAGTATTTT CASSLSGVGDTQYF
- TRBJ2-3 - TRBV5-1 TGCGCCAGCAGCTTAAGTAGATTAGATACGCAGTATTTT CASSLSRLDTQYF
- TRBJ2-6 - TRBV29-1 TGCAGCGTTGGGGGGGCTGGGGCCAACGTCCTGACTTTC CSVGGAGANVLTF
TRBD2 TRBJ2-1 - TRBV3-1/TRBV3-2 TGTGCCAGCAGCCAACTAGCGGGATTGAGTAATGAGCAGTTCTTC CASSQLAGLSNEQFF
TRBD1 TRBJ1-2 - TRBV30 TGTGCCTGGAGGTTCGGGACAGGGGTTGGCTACACCTTC CAWRFGTGVGYTF
TRBD2 TRBJ2-3 - TRBV7-9 TGTGCCAGCAGCCCTCACCCTAGCGGGAGGGGTACAGATACGCAGTATTTT CASSPHPSGRGTDTQYF
- TRBJ1-5 few TRBV7-3 TGTGCCAGCAGCACTTATAGCAATCAGCCCCAGCATTTT CASSTYSNQPQHF
- TRBJ2-7 - TRBV3-1/TRBV3-2 TGTGCCAGCAGCCAAGACTTCTACGAGCAGTACTTC CASSQDFYEQYF
- TRBJ2-1 - TRBV6-2/TRBV6-3 TGTGCCAGCAGTTTCAGCAGGGAGCAGTTCTTC CASSFSREQFF
- TRBJ2-6 - TRBV4-2 TGTGCCAGCAGCCCCCGCGACTCTGGGGCCAACGTCCTGACTTTC CASSPRDSGANVLTF
- TRBJ2-7 - TRBV20-1 TGCAGTGCTAGTGACCCCCGAGGTATATCCTACGAGCAGTACTTC CSASDPRGISYEQYF